The clone carrying this TCR beta chain occurred many times. The antigen remains unidentified. Each donor was a healthy Caucasian. This record comes from a study of identical twins. Overall study results and limits: While abundant cord blood beta clonotypes carried fewer insertions, memory repertoires showed no such pattern.

Template switching added a universal primer binding site, and final cDNA carried unique molecular identifiers. TCRdb reprocessed the 5' RACE reads with MiXCR, giving one entry per CDR3 protein. The repertoire includes 350,000 to 400,000 distinct CDR3 sequences, approximately 8.8% of them detected once, and about 9.1% sits in the top ten. From germline, CDR1 is MGHRA and CDR2 YSYEKL. Trimming took 0 bases from V and 5 from J, leaving 4 bases between them. The CDR3 is 12 amino acids. Input material: naive T cells sorted from blood. This sequence was found in a woman between 45 and 65 years old in good health. The V gene is TRBV4-1, the J gene TRBJ2-5; D not certain. The DNA for the CDR3 is TGCGCCAGCAGCCAAGATAGGGAGACCCAGTACTTC. Residues: CASSQDRETQYF.